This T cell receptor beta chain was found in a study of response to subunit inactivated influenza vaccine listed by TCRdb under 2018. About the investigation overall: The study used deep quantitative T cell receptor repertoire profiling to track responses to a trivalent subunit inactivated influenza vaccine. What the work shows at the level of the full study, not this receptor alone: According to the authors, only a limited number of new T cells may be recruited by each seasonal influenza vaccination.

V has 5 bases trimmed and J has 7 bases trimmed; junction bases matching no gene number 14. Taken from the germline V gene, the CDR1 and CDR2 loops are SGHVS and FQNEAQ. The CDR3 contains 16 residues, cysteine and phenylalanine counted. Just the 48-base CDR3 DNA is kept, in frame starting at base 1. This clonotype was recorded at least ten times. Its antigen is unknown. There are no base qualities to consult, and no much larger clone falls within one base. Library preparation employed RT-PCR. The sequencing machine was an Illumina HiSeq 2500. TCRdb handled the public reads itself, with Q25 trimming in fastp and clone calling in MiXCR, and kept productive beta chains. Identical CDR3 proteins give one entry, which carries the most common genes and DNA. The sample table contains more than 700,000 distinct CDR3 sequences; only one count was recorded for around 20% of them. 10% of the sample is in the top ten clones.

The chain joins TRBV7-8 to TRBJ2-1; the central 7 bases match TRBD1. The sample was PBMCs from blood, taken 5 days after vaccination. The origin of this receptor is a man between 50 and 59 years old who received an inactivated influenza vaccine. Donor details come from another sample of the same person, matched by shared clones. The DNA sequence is TGTGCCAGCAGCCCAAGACAGGGCCGACCCAAGAATGAGCAGTTCTTC. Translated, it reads CASSPRQGRPKNEQFF.